This T cell receptor beta chain was found in a study of blood T cells in healthy people across ages. PCR was performed a second time for 7 to 11 cycles using a sample-barcoded 5' primer and a J-beta primer mix. A single record per CDR3 protein comes from TCRdb applying MiXCR to the 5' RACE reads. The sample includes 1.5 million to 2 million distinct CDR3 sequences, around 48% of them seen just once. CDR1 is SEHNR, CDR2 FQNEAQ, per germline (reference sequence). The ends were cut back, 6 bases at V and 4 bases at J, with 19 bases in the middle. This CDR3 contains 16 residues. Sequenced: blood. The chain combines TRBV7-9 with TRBJ2-1; D might be TRBD1 (6 bases). The TCR originated in a woman between 40 and 55 years old in good health. CDR3 in amino acids: CASRPPQGVRYNEQFF. In DNA form, the CDR3 reads TGTGCCAGCAGGCCCCCACAGGGTGTTCGGTACAATGAGCAGTTCTTC.